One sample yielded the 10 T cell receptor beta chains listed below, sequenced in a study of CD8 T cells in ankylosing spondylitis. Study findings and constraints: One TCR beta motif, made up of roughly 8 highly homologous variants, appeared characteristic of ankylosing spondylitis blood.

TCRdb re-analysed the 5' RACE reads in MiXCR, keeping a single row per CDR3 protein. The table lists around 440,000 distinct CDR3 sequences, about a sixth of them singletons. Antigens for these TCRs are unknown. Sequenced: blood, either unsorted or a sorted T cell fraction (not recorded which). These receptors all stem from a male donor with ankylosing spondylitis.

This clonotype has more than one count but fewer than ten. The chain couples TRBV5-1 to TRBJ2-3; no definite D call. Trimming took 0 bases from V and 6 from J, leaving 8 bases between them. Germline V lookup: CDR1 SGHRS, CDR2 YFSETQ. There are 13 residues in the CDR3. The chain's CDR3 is CASSLESLDTQYF. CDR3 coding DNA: TGCGCCAGCAGCTTGGAAAGCTTGGATACGCAGTATTTT.

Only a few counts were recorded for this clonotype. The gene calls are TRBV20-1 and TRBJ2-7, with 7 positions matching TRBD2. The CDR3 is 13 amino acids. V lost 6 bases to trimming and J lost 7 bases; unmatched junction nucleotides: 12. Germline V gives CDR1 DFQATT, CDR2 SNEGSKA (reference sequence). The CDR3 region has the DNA TGCAGTGCCCTTCGGGCGGGAGTTGGTGAGCAGTACTTC. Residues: CSALRAGVGEQYF.

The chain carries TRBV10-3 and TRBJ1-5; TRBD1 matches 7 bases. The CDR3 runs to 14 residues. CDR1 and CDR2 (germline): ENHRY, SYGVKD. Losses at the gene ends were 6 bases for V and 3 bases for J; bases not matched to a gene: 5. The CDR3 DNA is TGTGCCATCAGCCAACAGGGGAACAATCAGCCCCAGCATTTT. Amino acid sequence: CAISQQGNNQPQHF.

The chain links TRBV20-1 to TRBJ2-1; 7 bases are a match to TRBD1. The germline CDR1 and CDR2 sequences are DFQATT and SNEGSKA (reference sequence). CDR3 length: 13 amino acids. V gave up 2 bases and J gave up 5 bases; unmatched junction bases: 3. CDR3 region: CSARWDSHNEQFF. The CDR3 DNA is TGCAGTGCTAGATGGGACAGCCACAATGAGCAGTTCTTC.

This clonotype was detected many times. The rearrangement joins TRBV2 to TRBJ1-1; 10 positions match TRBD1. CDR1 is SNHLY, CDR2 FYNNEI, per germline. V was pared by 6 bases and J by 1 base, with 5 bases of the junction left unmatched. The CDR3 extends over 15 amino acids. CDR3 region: CASRGGDRGNTEAFF. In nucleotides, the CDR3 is TGTGCCAGCAGGGGAGGGGACAGGGGGAACACTGAAGCTTTCTTT.

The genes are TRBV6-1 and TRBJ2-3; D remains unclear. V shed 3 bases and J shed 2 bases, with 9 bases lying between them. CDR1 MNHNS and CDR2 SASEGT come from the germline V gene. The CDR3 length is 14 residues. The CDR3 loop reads CASSDDIFTDTQYF. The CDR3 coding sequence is TGTGCCAGCAGTGACGATATCTTCACAGATACGCAGTATTTT.

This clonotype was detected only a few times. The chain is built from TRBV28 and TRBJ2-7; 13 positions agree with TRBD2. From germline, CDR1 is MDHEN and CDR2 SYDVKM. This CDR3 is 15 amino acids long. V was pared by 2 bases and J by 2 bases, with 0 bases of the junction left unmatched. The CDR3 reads CASSLGTSGTYEQYF. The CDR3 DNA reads TGTGCCAGCAGTTTAGGGACTAGCGGGACCTACGAGCAGTACTTC. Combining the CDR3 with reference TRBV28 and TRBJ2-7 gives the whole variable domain DVKVTQSSRYLVKRTGEKVFLECVQDMDHENMFWYRQDPGLGLRLIYFSYDVKMKEKGDIPEGYSVSREKKERFSLILESASTNQTSMYLCASSLGTSGTYEQYFGPGTRLTVT.

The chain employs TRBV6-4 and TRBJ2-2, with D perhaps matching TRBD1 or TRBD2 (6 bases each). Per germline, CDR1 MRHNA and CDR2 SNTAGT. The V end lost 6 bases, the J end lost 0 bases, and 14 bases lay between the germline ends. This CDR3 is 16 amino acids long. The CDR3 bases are TGTGCCAGCAGCCGGGGGCAGACCTCGAACACCGGGGAGCTGTTTTTT. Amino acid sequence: CASSRGQTSNTGELFF.

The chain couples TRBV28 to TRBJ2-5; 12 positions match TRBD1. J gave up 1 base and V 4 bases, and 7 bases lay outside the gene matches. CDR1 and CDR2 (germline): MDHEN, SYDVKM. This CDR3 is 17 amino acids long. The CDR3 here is CASSSGTGGRSQETQYF. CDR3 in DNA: TGTGCCAGCAGTTCCGGGACAGGGGGCAGGTCCCAAGAGACCCAGTACTTC.

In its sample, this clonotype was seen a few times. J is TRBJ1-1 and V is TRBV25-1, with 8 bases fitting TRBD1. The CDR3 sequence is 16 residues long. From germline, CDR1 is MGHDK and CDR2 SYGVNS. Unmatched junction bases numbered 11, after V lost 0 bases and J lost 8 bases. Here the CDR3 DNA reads TGTGCCAGCAGTGAATATAAAGGACAGGGACCCAGAGAAGCTTTCTTT. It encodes CASSEYKGQGPREAFF. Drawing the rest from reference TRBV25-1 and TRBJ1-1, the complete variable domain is EADIYQTPRYLVIGTGKKITLECSQTMGHDKMYWYQQDPGMELHLIHYSYGVNSTEKGDLSSESTVSRIRTEHFPLTLESARPSHTSQYLCASSEYKGQGPREAFFGQGTRLTVV.